These 5 T cell receptor beta chains originate from one sample sequenced in a study of blood T cell repertoires in COVID-19. The table came from immunoSEQ multiplex PCR; TCRdb's copy has only in-frame clones and leaves some out. The repertoire holds around 59,000 clones, with just over 85% as singletons. Sequenced material: peripheral blood. All receptors derive from a man in his 60s with acute or convalescent COVID-19.

The V call is TRBV15, the J call TRBJ2-5; D is perhaps TRBD2 (6 bases). The CDR3 is 14 residues long. V was trimmed by 1 base and J by 7 bases, leaving 13 bases between them. Germline values: CDR1 LNHNV, CDR2 YYDKDF (reference sequence). Here the CDR3 DNA reads TGTGCCACCAGCAGAGGAGGCAGGGAGGTGACCCAGTACTTC. Translating gives CATSRGGREVTQYF.

CDR3 region: CASSPDRAGANVLTF. The CDR3 DNA follows: TGTGCCAGCTCACCAGACAGGGCTGGGGCCAACGTCCTGACTTTC. V gene TRBV18 combines with J gene TRBJ2-6; 7 bases are shared with TRBD1. The CDR3 runs 15 residues. Germline CDR1 reads KGHSH; CDR2 reads LQKENI. The ends lost 2 bases at V and 2 bases at J; junction bases unmatched: 0.

V is TRBV18 and J is TRBJ2-7; D ambiguous. The germline V gene has CDR1 KGHSH and CDR2 LQKENI. The germline V and J ends were trimmed by 3 bases and 2 bases, with 5 bases remaining between them. The CDR3 runs 12 residues. The CDR3 bases are TGTGCCAGCTCACCCGTCGCCTACGAGCAGTACTTC. Protein product: CASSPVAYEQYF.

The chain joins TRBV5-1 to TRBJ2-1; D may be TRBD2 (5 bases). CDR1 is SGHRS and CDR2 is YFSETQ in the germline V gene. Trimming took 0 bases from V and 4 from J, leaving 11 bases between them. The CDR3 spans 15 residues. CDR3 sequence: CASSLAQAEYNEQFF. CDR3 coding DNA: TGCGCCAGCAGCTTGGCCCAAGCGGAGTACAATGAGCAGTTCTTC.

This clone was detected many times. Additional DNA sequences in this sample encode the identical CDR3. The chain couples TRBV6-5 to TRBJ1-5; D is perhaps TRBD1 (5 bases). V lost 0 bases and J 2 bases, leaving 8 bases between the germline ends. The CDR3 is 15 amino acids. From germline, CDR1 is MNHEY and CDR2 SVGAGI. CDR3 nucleotides: TGTGCCAGCAGTTACTCGTCCAGGGGCAATCAGCCCCAGCATTTT. It specifies CASSYSSRGNQPQHF.